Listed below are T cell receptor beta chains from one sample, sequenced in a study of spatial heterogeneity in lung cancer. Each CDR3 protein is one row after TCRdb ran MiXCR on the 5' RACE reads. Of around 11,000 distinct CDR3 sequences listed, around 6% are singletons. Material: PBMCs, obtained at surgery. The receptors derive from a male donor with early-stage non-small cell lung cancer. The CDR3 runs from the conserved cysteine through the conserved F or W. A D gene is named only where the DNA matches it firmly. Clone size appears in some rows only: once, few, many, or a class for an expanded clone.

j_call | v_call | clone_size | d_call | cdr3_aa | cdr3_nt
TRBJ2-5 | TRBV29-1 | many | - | CSVAASRETQYF | TGCAGCGTTGCGGCTAGCCGGGAGACCCAGTACTTC
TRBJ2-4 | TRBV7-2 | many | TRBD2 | CASSLVPSGEGIQYF | TGTGCCAGCAGCTTAGTCCCCAGCGGGGAGGGCATTCAGTACTTC
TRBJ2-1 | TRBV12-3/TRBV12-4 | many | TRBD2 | CASRGTTSGYNEQFF | TGTGCCAGCAGGGGAACGACTAGCGGTTACAATGAGCAGTTCTTC
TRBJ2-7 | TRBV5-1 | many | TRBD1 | CASSFGDRGYPYEQYF | TGCGCCAGCAGCTTCGGGGACAGGGGTTACCCCTACGAGCAGTACTTC
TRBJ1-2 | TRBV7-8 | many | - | CASSHHRSRNYGYTF | TGTGCCAGCAGCCACCACCGGTCGAGGAACTATGGCTACACCTTC
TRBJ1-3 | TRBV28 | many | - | CASSSISPGTFGNTIYF | TGTGCCAGCAGTTCAATCTCTCCCGGGACATTTGGAAACACCATATATTTT
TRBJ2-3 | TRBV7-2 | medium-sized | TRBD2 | CASSIRLAGGTDTQYF | TGTGCCAGCAGCATCAGACTAGCGGGGGGCACAGATACGCAGTATTTT
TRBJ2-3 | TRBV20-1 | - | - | CSSLGQGTDTQYF | TGCAGTTCCCTGGGACAAGGCACAGATACGCAGTATTTT
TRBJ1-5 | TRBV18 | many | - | CASSPGADQPQHF | TGTGCCAGCTCACCCGGGGCTGATCAGCCCCAGCATTTT
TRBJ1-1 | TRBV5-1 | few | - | CASSLSGGNTEAFF | TGCGCCAGCAGCTTGTCCGGGGGAAACACTGAAGCTTTCTTT
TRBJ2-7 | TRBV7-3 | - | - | CASSPHPRSYEQYF | TGTGCCAGCAGCCCCCATCCCAGATCCTACGAGCAGTACTTC